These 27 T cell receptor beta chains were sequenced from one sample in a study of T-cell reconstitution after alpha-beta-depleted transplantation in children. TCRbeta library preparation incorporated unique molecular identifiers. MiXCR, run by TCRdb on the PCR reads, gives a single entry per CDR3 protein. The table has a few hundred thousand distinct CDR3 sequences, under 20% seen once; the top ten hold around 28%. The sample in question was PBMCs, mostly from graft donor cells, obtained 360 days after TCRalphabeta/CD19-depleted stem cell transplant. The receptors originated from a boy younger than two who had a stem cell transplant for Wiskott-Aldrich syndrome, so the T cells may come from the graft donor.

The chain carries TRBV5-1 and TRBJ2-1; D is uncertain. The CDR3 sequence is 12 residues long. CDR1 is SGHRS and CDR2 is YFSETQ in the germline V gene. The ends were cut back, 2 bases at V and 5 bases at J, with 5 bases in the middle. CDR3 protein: CASSFTDNEQFF. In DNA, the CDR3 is TGCGCCAGCAGCTTCACAGACAATGAGCAGTTCTTC. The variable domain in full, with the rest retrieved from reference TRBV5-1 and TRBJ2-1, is KAGVTQTPRYLIKTRGQQVTLSCSPISGHRSVSWYQQTPGQGLQFLFEYFSETQRNKGNFPGRFSGRQFSNSRSEMNVSTLELGDSALYLCASSFTDNEQFFGPGTRLTVL.

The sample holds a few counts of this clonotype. This CDR3 is CASSVTTGGDGYTF. CDR3 DNA: TGTGCCAGCAGCGTTACTACAGGGGGCGATGGCTACACCTTC. The chain carries TRBV9 and TRBJ1-2, with 9 bases matching TRBD1. This CDR3 comprises 14 residues. Unmatched junction bases numbered 5, after V lost 2 bases and J lost 6 bases. CDR1 SGDLS and CDR2 YYNGEE come from the germline V gene.

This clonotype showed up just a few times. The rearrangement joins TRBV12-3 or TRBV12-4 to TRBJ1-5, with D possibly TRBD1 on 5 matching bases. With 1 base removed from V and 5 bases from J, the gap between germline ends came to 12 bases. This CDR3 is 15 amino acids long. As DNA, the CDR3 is TGTGCCAGCAGTTTAGGCAGGGAGATTGATCAGCCCCAGCATTTT. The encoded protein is CASSLGREIDQPQHF.

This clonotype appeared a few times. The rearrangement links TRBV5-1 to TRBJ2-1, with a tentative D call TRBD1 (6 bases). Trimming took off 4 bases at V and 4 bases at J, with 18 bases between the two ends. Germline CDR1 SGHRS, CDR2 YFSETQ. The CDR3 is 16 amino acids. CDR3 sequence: CASSVQLQGFYNEQFF. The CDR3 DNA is TGCGCCAGCAGCGTACAATTACAGGGTTTTTACAATGAGCAGTTCTTC.

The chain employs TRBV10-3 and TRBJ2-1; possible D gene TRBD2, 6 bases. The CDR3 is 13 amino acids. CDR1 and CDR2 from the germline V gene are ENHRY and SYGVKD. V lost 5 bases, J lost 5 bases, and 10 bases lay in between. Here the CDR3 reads CAISPWGDNEQFF. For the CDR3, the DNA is TGTGCCATCAGTCCTTGGGGGGACAATGAGCAGTTCTTC.

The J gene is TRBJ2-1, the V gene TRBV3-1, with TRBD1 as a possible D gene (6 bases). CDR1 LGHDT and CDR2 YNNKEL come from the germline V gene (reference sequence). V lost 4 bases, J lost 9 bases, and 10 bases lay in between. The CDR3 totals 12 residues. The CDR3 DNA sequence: TGTGCCAGCAGCCTCAGGGGACCTGAGCAGTTCTTC. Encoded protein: CASSLRGPEQFF.

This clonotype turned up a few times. Written as DNA, the CDR3 is TGCGCCAGCAGCCAAGTTGGACACTTAAAAAACATTCAGTACTTC. Translation gives CASSQVGHLKNIQYF. The chain links TRBV4-1 to TRBJ2-4, with TRBD1 as a possible D gene (5 bases). The CDR3 has 15 amino acids. V gave up 1 base and J gave up 4 bases, with 11 bases separating them. Germline assignment: CDR1 MGHRA and CDR2 YSYEKL.

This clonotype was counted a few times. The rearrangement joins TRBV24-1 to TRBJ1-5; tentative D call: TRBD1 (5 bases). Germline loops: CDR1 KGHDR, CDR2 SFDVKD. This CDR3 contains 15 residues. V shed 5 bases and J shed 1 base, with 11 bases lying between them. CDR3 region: CATSGRGESNQPQHF. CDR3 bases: TGTGCCACCAGTGGTAGGGGCGAAAGCAATCAGCCCCAGCATTTT.

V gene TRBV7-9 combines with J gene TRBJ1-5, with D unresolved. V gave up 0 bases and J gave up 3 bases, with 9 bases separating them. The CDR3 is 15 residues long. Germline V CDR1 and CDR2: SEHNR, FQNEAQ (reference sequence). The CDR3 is CASSLAHSPNQPQHF. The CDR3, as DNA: TGTGCCAGCAGCTTAGCGCACAGTCCCAATCAGCCCCAGCATTTT.

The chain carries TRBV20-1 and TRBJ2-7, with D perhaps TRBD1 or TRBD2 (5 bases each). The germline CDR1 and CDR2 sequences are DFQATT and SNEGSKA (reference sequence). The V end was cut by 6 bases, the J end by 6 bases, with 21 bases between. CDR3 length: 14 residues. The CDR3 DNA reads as TGCAGTGCCACCCGCTTGATGATTGGGGGCGAGCAGTACTTC. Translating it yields CSATRLMIGGEQYF.

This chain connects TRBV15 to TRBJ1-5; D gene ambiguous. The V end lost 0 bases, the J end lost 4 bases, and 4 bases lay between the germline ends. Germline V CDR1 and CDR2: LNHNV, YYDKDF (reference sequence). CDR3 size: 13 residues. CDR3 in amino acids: CATSRDPNQPQHF. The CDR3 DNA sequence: TGTGCCACCAGCAGAGACCCAAATCAGCCCCAGCATTTT.

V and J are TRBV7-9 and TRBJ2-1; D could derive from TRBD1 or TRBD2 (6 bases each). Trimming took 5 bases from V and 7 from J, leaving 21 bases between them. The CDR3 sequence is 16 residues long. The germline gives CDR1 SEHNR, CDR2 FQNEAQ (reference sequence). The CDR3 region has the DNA TGTGCCAGCAGCCTATGGGGGGCGAGGAGATGGAATGAGCAGTTCTTC. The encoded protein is CASSLWGARRWNEQFF. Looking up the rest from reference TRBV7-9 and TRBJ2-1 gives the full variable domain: DTGVSQNPRHKITKRGQNVTFRCDPISEHNRLYWYRQTLGQGPEFLTYFQNEAQLEKSRLLSDRFSAERPKGSFSTLEIQRTEQGDSAMYLCASSLWGARRWNEQFFGPGTRLTVL.

Here the CDR3 DNA reads TGTGCCACCAGCAACGGGGGAGGCTACACCTTC. Protein sequence: CATSNGGGYTF. V gene TRBV15 combines with J gene TRBJ1-2, with D perhaps matching TRBD1 (5 bases). Germline values: CDR1 LNHNV, CDR2 YYDKDF (reference sequence). The CDR3 runs 11 residues. Trimming shortened V by 4 bases and J by 8 bases, and 8 bases separated the two germline ends.

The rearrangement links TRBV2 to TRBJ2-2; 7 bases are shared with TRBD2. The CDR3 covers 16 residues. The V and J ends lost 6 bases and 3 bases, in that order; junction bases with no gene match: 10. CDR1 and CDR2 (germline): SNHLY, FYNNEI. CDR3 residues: CASSPNRDYYTGELFF. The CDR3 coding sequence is TGTGCCAGCAGCCCTAACCGGGACTACTACACCGGGGAGCTGTTTTTT.

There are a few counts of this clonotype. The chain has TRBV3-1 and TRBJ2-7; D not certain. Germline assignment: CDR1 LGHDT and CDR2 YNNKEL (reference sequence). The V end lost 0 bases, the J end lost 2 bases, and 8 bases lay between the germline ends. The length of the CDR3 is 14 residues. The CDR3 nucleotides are TGTGCCAGCAGCCAAGACATTCTTCCCTACGAGCAGTACTTC. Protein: CASSQDILPYEQYF.

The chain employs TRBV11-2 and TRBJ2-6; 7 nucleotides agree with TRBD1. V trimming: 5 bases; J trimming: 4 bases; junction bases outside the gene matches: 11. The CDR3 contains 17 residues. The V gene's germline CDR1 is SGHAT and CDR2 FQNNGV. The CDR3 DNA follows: TGTGCCAGCAGCACCCACCGACAGGGTACGGGGGCCAACGTCCTGACTTTC. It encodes CASSTHRQGTGANVLTF.

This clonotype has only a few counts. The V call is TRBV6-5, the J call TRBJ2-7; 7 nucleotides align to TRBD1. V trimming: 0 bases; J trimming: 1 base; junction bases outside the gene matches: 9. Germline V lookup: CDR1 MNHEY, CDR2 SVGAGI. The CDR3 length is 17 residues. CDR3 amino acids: CASSYSDREPSSYEQYF. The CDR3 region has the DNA TGTGCCAGCAGTTACTCAGACAGGGAGCCTAGTTCCTACGAGCAGTACTTC.

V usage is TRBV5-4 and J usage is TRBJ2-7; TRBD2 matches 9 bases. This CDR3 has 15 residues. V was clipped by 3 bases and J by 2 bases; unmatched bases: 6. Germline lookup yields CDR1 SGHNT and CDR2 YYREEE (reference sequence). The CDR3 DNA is TGTGCCAGCAGCTCGCGGCTAGCGGGACCCTACGAGCAGTACTTC. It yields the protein CASSSRLAGPYEQYF.

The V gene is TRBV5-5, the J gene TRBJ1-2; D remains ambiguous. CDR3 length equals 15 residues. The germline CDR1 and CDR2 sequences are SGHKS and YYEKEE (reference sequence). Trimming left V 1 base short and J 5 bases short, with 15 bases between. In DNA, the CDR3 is TGTGCCAGCAGCTTGTTTATTCCGGGGTTTTATGGCTACACCTTC. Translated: CASSLFIPGFYGYTF.

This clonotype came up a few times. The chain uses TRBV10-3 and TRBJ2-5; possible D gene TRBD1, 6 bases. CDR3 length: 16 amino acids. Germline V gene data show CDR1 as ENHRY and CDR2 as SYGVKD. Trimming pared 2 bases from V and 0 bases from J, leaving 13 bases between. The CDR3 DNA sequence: TGTGCCATCAGTGAGAGGGGCAGGACAGACCAAGAGACCCAGTACTTC. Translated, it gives CAISERGRTDQETQYF.

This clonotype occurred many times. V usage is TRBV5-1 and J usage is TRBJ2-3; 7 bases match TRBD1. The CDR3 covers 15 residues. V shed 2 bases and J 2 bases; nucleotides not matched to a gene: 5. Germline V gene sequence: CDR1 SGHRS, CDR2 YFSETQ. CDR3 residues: CASSFQGDITDTQYF. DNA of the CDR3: TGCGCCAGCAGCTTCCAGGGGGATATCACAGATACGCAGTATTTT.

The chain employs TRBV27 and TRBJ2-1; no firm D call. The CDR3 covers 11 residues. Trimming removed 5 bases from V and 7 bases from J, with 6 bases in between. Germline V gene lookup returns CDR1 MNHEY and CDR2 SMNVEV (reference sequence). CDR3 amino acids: CASSMRNEQFF. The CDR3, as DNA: TGTGCCAGCAGTATGAGGAATGAGCAGTTCTTC.

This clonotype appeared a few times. The CDR3 reads CSVEPTKYNEQFF. The CDR3 nucleotides are TGCAGCGTTGAACCCACCAAGTACAATGAGCAGTTCTTC. The rearrangement uses TRBV29-1 and TRBJ2-1; the D is unclear. Germline-derived CDR1 and CDR2 are SQVTM and ANQGSEA. The ends were cut back, 2 bases at V and 4 bases at J, with 9 bases in the middle. The CDR3 spans 13 residues.

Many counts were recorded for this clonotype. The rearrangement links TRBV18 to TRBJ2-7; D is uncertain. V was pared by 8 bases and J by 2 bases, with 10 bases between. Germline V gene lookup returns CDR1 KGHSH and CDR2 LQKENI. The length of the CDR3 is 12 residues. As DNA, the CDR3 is TGTGCCAGCAGCCAAGGGACCTACGAGCAGTACTTC. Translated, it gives CASSQGTYEQYF.

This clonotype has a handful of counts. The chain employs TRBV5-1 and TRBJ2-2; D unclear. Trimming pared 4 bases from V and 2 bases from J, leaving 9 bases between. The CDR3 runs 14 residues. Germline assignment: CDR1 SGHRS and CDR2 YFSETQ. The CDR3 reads CASSPKSNTGELFF. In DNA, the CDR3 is TGCGCCAGCAGCCCGAAATCTAACACCGGGGAGCTGTTTTTT.

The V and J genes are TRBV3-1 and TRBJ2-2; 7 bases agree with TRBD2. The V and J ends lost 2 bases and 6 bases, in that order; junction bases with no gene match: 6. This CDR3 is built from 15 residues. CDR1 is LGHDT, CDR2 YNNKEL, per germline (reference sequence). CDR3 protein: CASSQLSGRAGELFF. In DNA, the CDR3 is TGTGCCAGCAGCCAATTGTCAGGGAGGGCCGGGGAGCTGTTTTTT.

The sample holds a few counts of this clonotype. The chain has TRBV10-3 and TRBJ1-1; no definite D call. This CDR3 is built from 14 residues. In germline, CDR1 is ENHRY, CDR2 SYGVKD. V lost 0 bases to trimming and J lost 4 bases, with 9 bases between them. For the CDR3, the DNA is TGTGCCATCAGTGAGTCGTTGGGCCCCACTGAAGCTTTCTTT. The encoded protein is CAISESLGPTEAFF.